Below, 9 T cell receptor beta chains from the same sample are listed, as sequenced in a study of blood T cell repertoires in COVID-19. Profiling relied on immunoSEQ multiplex PCR, and the TCRdb table lists in-frame clones only, not all of them. Of under 30,000 clones in the sample, 86% were seen once. The sample comprised peripheral blood. All receptors derive from a human donor with active COVID-19. The donor label of this sample is uncertain.

The DNA for the CDR3 is TGTGCCAGCAGCCAAGGGCTACAGGCCGGGGAGCTGTTTTTT. Translated, it gives CASSQGLQAGELFF. This chain joins TRBV3-1 (or the pseudogene TRBV3-2) and TRBJ2-2, with a tentative D call TRBD1 (5 bases). Trimming cost V 1 base and J 6 bases, with 9 bases left between them. Germline V lookup: CDR1 LGHDT, CDR2 YNNKEL (reference sequence). The CDR3 runs to 14 residues.

This chain uses TRBV11-3 with TRBJ2-5; D remains ambiguous. Germline loops: CDR1 SGHNT, CDR2 YENEEA. CDR3 length equals 11 residues. Trimming removed 4 bases at V and 5 bases at J, with 5 bases between. The CDR3: CASSYGETQYF. The CDR3 nucleotides are TGTGCCAGCAGCTACGGGGAGACCCAGTACTTC.

This clone was picked up a small number of times. V and J are TRBV6-2 or TRBV6-3 and TRBJ1-1, with a possible D match to TRBD1 (5 bases). The V end was cut by 1 base, the J end by 5 bases, with 14 bases between. Germline CDR1 and CDR2: MNHEY and SVGEGT. The CDR3 covers 15 residues. The CDR3 sequence is CASSYFGRGFTEAFF. The CDR3 DNA is TGTGCCAGCAGTTACTTTGGGAGGGGTTTTACTGAAGCTTTCTTT.

The rearrangement uses TRBV3-1 (or the pseudogene TRBV3-2) and TRBJ2-3; the match to TRBD2 covers 8 bases. The CDR3 loop spans 14 amino acids. V shed 3 bases and J 2 bases; nucleotides not matched to a gene: 1. Germline loops: CDR1 LGHDT, CDR2 YNNKEL (reference sequence). DNA of the CDR3: TGTGCCAGCAGCCAGACTAGCGTCACAGATACGCAGTATTTT. Translating gives CASSQTSVTDTQYF.

V gene TRBV5-1 combines with J gene TRBJ2-5, with 7 positions matching TRBD1. Losses at the gene ends were 0 bases for V and 4 bases for J; bases not matched to a gene: 0. The germline V gene encodes CDR1 SGHRS and CDR2 YFSETQ. The CDR3 is made up of 13 amino acids. The CDR3 DNA sequence: TGCGCCAGCAGCTTGGGACAGGGAGAGACCCAGTACTTC. Its translation: CASSLGQGETQYF.

The sample holds a few counts of this clone. The chain employs TRBV6-5 and TRBJ2-7; the match to TRBD1 covers 9 bases. The CDR3 sequence is 13 residues long. Per the germline V gene, CDR1 is MNHEY and CDR2 is SVGAGI. J gave up 5 bases and V 4 bases, and 3 bases lay outside the gene matches. The CDR3 coding sequence is TGTGCCAGCAGTTCTCGACAGGGGGACGAGCAGTACTTC. Amino acids: CASSSRQGDEQYF.

This chain joins TRBV3-1 (or the pseudogene TRBV3-2) and TRBJ2-7, with D possibly matching TRBD1 (5 bases). The germline V gene has CDR1 LGHDT and CDR2 YNNKEL (reference sequence). This CDR3 is 15 amino acids long. The germline V and J ends were trimmed by 7 bases and 0 bases, with 16 bases remaining between them. The chain's CDR3 is CASTRYRFRSYEQYF. For the CDR3, the DNA is TGTGCCAGCACCCGTTACAGGTTCCGCTCCTACGAGCAGTACTTC.

This chain uses TRBV5-4 with TRBJ2-5, with 9 bases identical to TRBD2. The germline V gene encodes CDR1 SGHNT and CDR2 YYREEE (reference sequence). J was trimmed by 4 bases and V by 4 bases; bases with no gene match: 2. There are 13 residues in the CDR3. The CDR3 reads CASSQAGGETQYF. DNA of the CDR3: TGTGCCAGCAGCCAAGCGGGAGGAGAGACCCAGTACTTC.

J is TRBJ2-7 and V is TRBV7-8; 9 bases map to TRBD2. Trimming cost V 2 bases and J 5 bases; bases outside gene matches: 7. The CDR3 runs 15 residues. Germline V gene sequence: CDR1 SGHVS, CDR2 FQNEAQ. CDR3 sequence: CASSLTLAGTDEQYF. In nucleotides, the CDR3 is TGTGCCAGCAGCTTAACGCTAGCGGGAACCGACGAGCAGTACTTC.